This is a list of T cell receptor beta chains from one sample in a study of shared clonotypes between healthy human individuals. Assay: immunoSEQ multiplex PCR; the TCRdb copy retains only in-frame clones and omits some. Of over 2 million clones listed, 85% to 95% are singletons. The specimen was naive CD4+ T cells sorted from blood. These receptor sequences come from a man between 18 and 35 years old in good health. Both conserved end residues are trimmed from each CDR3. The D gene is left open where the match is weak.

>NA|TRBV5-1|TRBJ2-7
ASSLGSGPSYEQY
>NA|TRBV7-2|TRBJ2-1
ASSQGTLSGEQF
>TRBD1|TRBV6-6|TRBJ2-7
ASSYSHDRGYEQY
>TRBD1|TRBV7-2|TRBJ1-3
ASSPTGVFGNTIY
>NA|TRBV5-4|TRBJ2-3
ASSGGARDTQY
>TRBD1|TRBV10-3|TRBJ1-5
AISESRGQGANSNQPQH
>NA|TRBV5-1|TRBJ2-5
ASSLNSGPLGAQY
>NA|TRBV5-4|TRBJ2-1
ASSRSRDNEQF
>NA|TRBV10-3|TRBJ2-3
AISETLRQVSSTDTQY
>TRBD1|TRBV9|TRBJ2-7
ASSVGLQGNYEQY
>TRBD2|TRBV27|TRBJ2-5
ASSRLAGGKETQY
>NA|TRBV5-1|TRBJ1-1
ASSPWAHGTSNTEAF
>NA|TRBV12-2|TRBJ2-6
ASPELPSGCSGANVLT
>NA|TRBV21-1|TRBJ2-1
ASSPYPGTPDSYNEQF